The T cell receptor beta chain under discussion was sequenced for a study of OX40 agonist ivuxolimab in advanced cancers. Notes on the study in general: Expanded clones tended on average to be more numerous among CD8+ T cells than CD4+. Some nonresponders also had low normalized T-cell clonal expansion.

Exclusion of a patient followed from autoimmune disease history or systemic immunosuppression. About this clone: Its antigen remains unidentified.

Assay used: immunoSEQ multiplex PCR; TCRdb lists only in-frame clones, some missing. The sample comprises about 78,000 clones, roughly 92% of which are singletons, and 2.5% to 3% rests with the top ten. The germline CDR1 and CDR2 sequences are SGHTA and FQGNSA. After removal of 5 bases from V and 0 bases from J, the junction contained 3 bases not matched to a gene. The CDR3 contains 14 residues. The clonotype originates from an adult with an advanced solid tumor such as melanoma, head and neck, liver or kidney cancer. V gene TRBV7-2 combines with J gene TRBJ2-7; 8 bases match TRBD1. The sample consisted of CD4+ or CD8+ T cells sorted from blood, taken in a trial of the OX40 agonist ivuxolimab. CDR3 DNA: TGTGCCAGCAGCCTGGACAGGGTCTCCTACGAGCAGTACTTC. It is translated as CASSLDRVSYEQYF. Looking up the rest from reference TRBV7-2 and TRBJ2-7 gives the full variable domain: GAGVSQSPSNKVTEKGKDVELRCDPISGHTALYWYRQSLGQGLEFLIYFQGNSAPDKSGLPSDRFSAERTGGSVSTLTIQRTQQEDSAVYLCASSLDRVSYEQYFGPGTRLTVT.